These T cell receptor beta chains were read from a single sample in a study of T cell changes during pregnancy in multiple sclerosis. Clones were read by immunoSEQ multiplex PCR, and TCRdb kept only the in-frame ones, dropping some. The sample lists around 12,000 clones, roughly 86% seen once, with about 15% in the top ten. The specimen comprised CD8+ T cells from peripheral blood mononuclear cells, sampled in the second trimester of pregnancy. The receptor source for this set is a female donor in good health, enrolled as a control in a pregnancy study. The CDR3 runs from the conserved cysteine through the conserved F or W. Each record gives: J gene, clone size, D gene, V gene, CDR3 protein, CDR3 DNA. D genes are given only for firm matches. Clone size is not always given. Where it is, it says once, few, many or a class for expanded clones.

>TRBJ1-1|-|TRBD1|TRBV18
CASSPPTGGEAFF
TGTGCCAGCTCACCACCAACAGGGGGCGAAGCTTTCTTT
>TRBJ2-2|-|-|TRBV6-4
CASSERPGTGELFF
TGTGCCAGCAGTGAACGACCGGGAACCGGGGAGCTGTTTTTT
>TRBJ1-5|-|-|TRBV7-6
CASSPAGVYQPQHF
TGTGCCAGCAGCCCAGCAGGGGTTTATCAGCCCCAGCATTTT
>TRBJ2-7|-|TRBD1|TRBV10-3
CAISEGDRATYEQYF
TGTGCCATCAGTGAGGGGGACAGGGCGACCTACGAGCAGTACTTC
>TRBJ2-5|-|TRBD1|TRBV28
CASSPDRDRGRPYQETQYF
TGTGCCAGCAGCCCCGACCGGGACAGGGGCCGCCCATACCAAGAGACCCAGTACTTC
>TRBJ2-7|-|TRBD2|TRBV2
CASSETSGSYEQYF
TGTGCCAGCAGTGAAACTAGCGGCTCCTACGAGCAGTACTTC
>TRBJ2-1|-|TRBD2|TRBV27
CASSSPRTAGGQFF
TGTGCCAGCAGTTCCCCTCGGACCGCGGGGGGGCAGTTCTTC
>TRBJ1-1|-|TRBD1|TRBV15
CATSNRQGMNTEAFF
TGTGCCACCAGCAACCGACAGGGTATGAACACTGAAGCTTTCTTT
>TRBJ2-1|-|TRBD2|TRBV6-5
CASSLLAGPDEQFF
TGTGCCAGCAGTTTACTAGCGGGTCCGGATGAGCAGTTCTTC
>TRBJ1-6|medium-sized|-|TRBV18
CASSPHRGAHDNSPLHF
TGTGCCAGCTCACCACACCGGGGAGCTCACGACAATTCACCCCTCCACTTT
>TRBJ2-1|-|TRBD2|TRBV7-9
CASSLLAGDYNEQFF
TGTGCCAGCAGCTTACTAGCGGGGGATTACAATGAGCAGTTCTTC
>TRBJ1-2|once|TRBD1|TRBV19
CASSLTGGEGYTF
TGTGCCAGTAGTTTAACAGGGGGTGAGGGCTACACCTTC
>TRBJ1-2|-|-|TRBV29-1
CSVEDIGQSNYGYTF
TGCAGCGTTGAAGATATAGGACAGTCTAACTATGGCTACACCTTC
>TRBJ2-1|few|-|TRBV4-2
CASSQELENEQFF
TGTGCCAGCAGCCAAGAACTAGAAAATGAGCAGTTCTTC
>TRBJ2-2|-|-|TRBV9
CASSVGQANTGELFF
TGTGCCAGCAGCGTAGGACAGGCGAACACCGGGGAGCTGTTTTTT
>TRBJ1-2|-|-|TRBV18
CASSSPRGGYTF
TGTGCCAGCTCGTCCCCACGGGGTGGCTACACCTTC
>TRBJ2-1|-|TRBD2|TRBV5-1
CASSLLAGGSYNEQFF
TGCGCCAGCAGCTTGTTAGCGGGAGGATCCTACAATGAGCAGTTCTTC